This T cell receptor beta chain was sequenced in a study of blood T cell repertoires in COVID-19. The wider study: Nucleic acid was either cDNA or gDNA, and it came from T cells, B-cell-depleted T cells, or PBMCs.

The V end was cut by 3 bases, the J end by 10 bases, with 15 bases between. The CDR3 spans 14 residues. CDR1 is LNHDA, CDR2 SQIVND, per germline (reference sequence). Sequencing used immunoSEQ multiplex PCR; TCRdb keeps in-frame clones, though not all of them. The sample records roughly 200,000 clones, around nine tenths being singletons. This clone has only a few counts. This TCR came from a man in his 60s with acute or convalescent COVID-19. The chain joins TRBV19 to TRBJ1-4, with D possibly matching TRBD1 (5 bases). Sequences were obtained from peripheral blood. The CDR3 sequence: CASSIGQGTGKLFF. The CDR3 DNA sequence: TGTGCCAGTAGTATTGGCCAGGGTACGGGAAAACTGTTTTTT.